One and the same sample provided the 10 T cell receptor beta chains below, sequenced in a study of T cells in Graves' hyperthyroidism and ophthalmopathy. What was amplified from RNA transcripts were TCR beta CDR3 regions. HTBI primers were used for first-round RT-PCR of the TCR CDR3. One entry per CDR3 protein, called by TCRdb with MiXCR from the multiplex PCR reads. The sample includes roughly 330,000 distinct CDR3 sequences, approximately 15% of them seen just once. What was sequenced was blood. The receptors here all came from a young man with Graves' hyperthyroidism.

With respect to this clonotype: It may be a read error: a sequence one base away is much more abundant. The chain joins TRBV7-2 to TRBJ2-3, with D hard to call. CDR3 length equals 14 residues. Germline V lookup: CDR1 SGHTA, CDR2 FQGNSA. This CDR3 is CASSFRAMKDTRYF. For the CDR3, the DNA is TGTGCCAGCAGCTTTCGTGCTATGAAAGATACGCGGTATTTT.

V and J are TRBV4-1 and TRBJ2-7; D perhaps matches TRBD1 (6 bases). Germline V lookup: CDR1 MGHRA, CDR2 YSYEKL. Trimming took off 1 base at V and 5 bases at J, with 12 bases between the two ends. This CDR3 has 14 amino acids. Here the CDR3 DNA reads TGCGCCAGCAGCCAAGGGGGGCCGCAGGACGAGCAGTACTTC. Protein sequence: CASSQGGPQDEQYF.

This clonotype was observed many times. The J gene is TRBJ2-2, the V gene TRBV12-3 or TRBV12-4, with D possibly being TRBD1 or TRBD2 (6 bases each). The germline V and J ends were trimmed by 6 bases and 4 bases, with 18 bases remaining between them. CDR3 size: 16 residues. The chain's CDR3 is CASRGGAGAGTGELFF. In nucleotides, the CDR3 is TGTGCCAGCAGGGGGGGCGCCGGAGCGGGCACCGGGGAGCTGTTTTTT.

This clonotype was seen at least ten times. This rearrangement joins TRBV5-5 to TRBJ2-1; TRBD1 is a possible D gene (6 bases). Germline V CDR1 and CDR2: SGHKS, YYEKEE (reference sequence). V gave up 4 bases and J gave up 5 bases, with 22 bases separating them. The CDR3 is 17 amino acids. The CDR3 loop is CASSPPPPRTGNNEQFF. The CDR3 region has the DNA TGTGCCAGCAGCCCACCCCCCCCACGAACAGGGAACAATGAGCAGTTCTTC.

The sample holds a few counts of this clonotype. In DNA, the CDR3 is TGCGCCAGCAGCCAGGGCGGGGGACGTTCCTACAATGAGCAGTTCTTC. Translation gives CASSQGGGRSYNEQFF. The chain carries TRBV5-1 and TRBJ2-1; 7 bases line up with TRBD2. The germline V gene has CDR1 SGHRS and CDR2 YFSETQ. The J segment lost 1 base and the V segment lost 4 bases, leaving 8 bases of the junction unmatched. The CDR3 spans 16 residues.

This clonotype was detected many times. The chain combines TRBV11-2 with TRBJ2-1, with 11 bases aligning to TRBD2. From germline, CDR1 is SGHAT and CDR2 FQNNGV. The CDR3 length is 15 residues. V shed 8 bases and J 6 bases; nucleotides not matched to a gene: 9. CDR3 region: CASSAGTSGINEQFF. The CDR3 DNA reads TGTGCCAGCTCGGCCGGGACTAGCGGTATCAATGAGCAGTTCTTC.

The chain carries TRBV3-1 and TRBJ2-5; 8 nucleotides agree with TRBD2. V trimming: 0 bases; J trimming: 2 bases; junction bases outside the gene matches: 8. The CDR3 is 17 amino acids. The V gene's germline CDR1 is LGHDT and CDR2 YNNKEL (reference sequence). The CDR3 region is CASSQEGASGYQETQYF. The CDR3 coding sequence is TGTGCCAGCAGCCAAGAGGGGGCTAGCGGGTATCAAGAGACCCAGTACTTC.

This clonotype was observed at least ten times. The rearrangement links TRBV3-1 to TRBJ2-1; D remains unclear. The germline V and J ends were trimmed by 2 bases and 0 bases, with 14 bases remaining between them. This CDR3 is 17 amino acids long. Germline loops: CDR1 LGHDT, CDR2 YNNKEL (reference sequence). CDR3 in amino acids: CASSQRFVASSYNEQFF. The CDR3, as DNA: TGTGCCAGCAGCCAAAGATTTGTGGCAAGCTCCTACAATGAGCAGTTCTTC.

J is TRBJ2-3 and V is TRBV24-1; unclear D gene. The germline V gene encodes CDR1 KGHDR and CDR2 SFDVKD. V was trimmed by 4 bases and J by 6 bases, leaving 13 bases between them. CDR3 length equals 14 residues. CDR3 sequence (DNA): TGTGCCACCAGTGAGGAATCCCGGGCGGATACGCAGTATTTT. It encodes CATSEESRADTQYF.

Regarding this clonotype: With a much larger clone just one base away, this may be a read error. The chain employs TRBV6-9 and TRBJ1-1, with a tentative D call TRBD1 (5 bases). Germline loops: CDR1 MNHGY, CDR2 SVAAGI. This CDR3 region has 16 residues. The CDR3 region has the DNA TGTGCCAGCAGTTACTTGACAGCGGGGGAGAACACTGAAGCTTTATTT. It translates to CASSYLTAGENTEALF.